Below, 10 T cell receptor beta chains from the same sample are listed, as sequenced in a study of blood T cells in healthy people across ages. Primers used in a second PCR of roughly 6 to 12 cycles were a sample-barcoded 5' primer and a J-beta primer mix. TCRdb called the 5' RACE reads again in MiXCR, with one record for every CDR3 protein. The table includes about 1.8 million distinct CDR3 sequences, about 49% detected once. Sequencing used blood. These receptors were taken from a woman aged 40 to 49 in good health.

This clonotype was picked up many times. This chain uses TRBV6-2 or TRBV6-3 with TRBJ2-7; TRBD2 aligns across 10 bases. The length of the CDR3 is 16 residues. CDR1 is MNHEY and CDR2 is SVGEGT in the germline V gene. Losses at the gene ends were 0 bases for V and 3 bases for J; bases not matched to a gene: 5. The DNA of the CDR3 is TGTGCCAGCAGTTACTCGATAACTAGCGGGGTCTACGAGCAGTACTTC. This codes for CASSYSITSGVYEQYF.

For this clonotype: One end of the junction varies from germline; a read error may be responsible. V and J are TRBV24-1 and TRBJ2-4, with 9 bases lining up with TRBD1. The CDR3 runs 17 residues. Germline V CDR1 and CDR2: KGHDR, SFDVKD. CDR3 in amino acids: CAASDRTPGQGKNIQYF. CDR3 DNA: TGTGCCGCCAGTGATCGGACCCCGGGACAGGGAAAAAACATTCAGTACTTC.

This clonotype was recorded at least ten times. The V call is TRBV7-2, the J call TRBJ2-5; 9 bases match TRBD1. Trimming removed 6 bases from V and 4 bases from J; junction bases left unmatched: 6. There are 14 residues in the CDR3. Germline loops: CDR1 SGHTA, CDR2 FQGNSA. CDR3 sequence (DNA): TGTGCCAGCAGTTCCAACAGGGGGCGAGAGACCCAGTACTTC. Amino acid sequence: CASSSNRGRETQYF.

This clonotype was observed a handful of times. CDR3 coding DNA: TGCGCCAGCAGCCAAGAATGGCGGGGGGGCCGCTATGAGCAGTTCTTC. Protein: CASSQEWRGGRYEQFF. The chain links TRBV4-3 to TRBJ2-1; TRBD2 aligns across 9 bases. The CDR3 totals 16 residues. Germline CDR1 LGHNA, CDR2 YSLEER. Trimming took 0 bases from V and 8 from J; bases not matched to a gene: 8.

This sequence joins TRBV5-5 and TRBJ2-1; TRBD1 matches at 9 bases. This CDR3 spans 16 amino acids. With V trimmed by 3 bases and J by 9 bases, 13 bases remained unmatched. CDR1 is SGHKS and CDR2 is YYEKEE in the germline V gene (reference sequence). CDR3 nucleotides: TGTGCCAGCAGCTCCTCGGGACAGGGCTTACACACTGAGCAGTTCTTC. It specifies CASSSSGQGLHTEQFF.

A few counts support this clonotype. The chain joins TRBV9 to TRBJ1-2; 7 bases match TRBD1. The germline CDR1 and CDR2 sequences are SGDLS and YYNGEE. Germline trimming cut 4 bases from V and 6 bases from J; bases unmatched to any gene: 3. The CDR3 sequence is 12 residues long. CDR3 DNA: TGTGCCAGCAGCATAAGGGGGCATGGCTACACCTTC. This sequence encodes CASSIRGHGYTF.

The chain recombines TRBV10-3 with TRBJ1-6; the D is unclear. The CDR3 is 12 residues long. The V end lost 7 bases, the J end lost 9 bases, and 10 bases lay between the germline ends. Germline V gives CDR1 ENHRY, CDR2 SYGVKD. The CDR3 nucleotides are TGTGCCATCAATGGAGGCGGTTCACCCCTCCACTTT. Translating gives CAINGGGSPLHF.

The chain carries TRBV18 and TRBJ2-1; 8 bases align to TRBD2. Germline V gene data show CDR1 as KGHSH and CDR2 as LQKENI. The V gene end was trimmed by 3 bases and the J gene end by 0 bases; junction bases not matched to a gene: 4. This CDR3 region has 16 residues. CDR3 sequence: CASSPMGLGSYNEQFF. The CDR3 nucleotides read TGTGCCAGCTCACCGATGGGACTAGGCTCCTACAATGAGCAGTTCTTC. The whole variable domain, remainder taken from reference TRBV18 and TRBJ2-1, is NAGVMQNPRHLVRRRGQEARLRCSPMKGHSHVYWYRQLPEEGLKFMVYLQKENIIDESGMPKERFSAEFPKEGPSILRIQQVVRGDSAAYFCASSPMGLGSYNEQFFGPGTRLTVL.

This clonotype was seen a few times. This chain joins TRBV27 and TRBJ2-7; a weak D match, TRBD1 (5 bases). Trimming took off 8 bases at V and 0 bases at J, with 29 bases between the two ends. The CDR3 consists of 19 residues. Germline V CDR1 and CDR2: MNHEY, SMNVEV (reference sequence). Here the CDR3 DNA reads TGTGCCAGCCGCTTCATGGCAGGTGGGGCCGGCATTCCCTCCTACGAGCAGTACTTC. Protein sequence: CASRFMAGGAGIPSYEQYF.

This chain links TRBV20-1 with TRBJ2-5; D not resolved. Per germline, CDR1 DFQATT and CDR2 SNEGSKA (reference sequence). Between the trimmed V and J ends, which lost 3 bases and 5 bases, there was a span of 13 bases. The CDR3 totals 13 residues. The CDR3 loop reads CSASGPSFETQYF. CDR3 nucleotide sequence: TGCAGTGCTAGTGGTCCTTCCTTCGAGACCCAGTACTTC.